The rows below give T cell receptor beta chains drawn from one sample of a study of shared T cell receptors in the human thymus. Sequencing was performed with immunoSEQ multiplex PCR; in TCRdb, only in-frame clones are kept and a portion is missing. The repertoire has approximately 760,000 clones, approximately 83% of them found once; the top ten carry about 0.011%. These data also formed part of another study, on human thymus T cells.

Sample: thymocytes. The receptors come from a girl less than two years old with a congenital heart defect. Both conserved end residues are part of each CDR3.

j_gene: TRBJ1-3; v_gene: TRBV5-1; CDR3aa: CASSLPGGTGNTIYF
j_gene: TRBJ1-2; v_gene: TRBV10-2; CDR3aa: CASSGWGDRGTHGYTF
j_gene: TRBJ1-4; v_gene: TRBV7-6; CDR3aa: CASNPNGGTNEKLFF
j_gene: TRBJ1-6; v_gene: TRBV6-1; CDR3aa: CASRFRGRRLSPLHF
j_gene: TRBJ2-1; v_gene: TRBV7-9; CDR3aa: CASSLTRAHEQFF
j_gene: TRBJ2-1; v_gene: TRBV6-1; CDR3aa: CASSDQGLKEFF
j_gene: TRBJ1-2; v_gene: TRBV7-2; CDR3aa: CASSLIRGPNYGYTF
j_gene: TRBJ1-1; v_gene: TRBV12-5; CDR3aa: CASGLQWFGGGTEAFF
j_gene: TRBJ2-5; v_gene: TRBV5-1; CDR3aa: CASSCPMSVREATQYF
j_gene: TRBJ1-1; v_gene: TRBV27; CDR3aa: CASSSGQGNTEAFF
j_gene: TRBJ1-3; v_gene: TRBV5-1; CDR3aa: CASSHRPSSGNTIYF
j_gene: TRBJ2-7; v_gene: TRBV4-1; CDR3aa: CASSHGQGQPYEQYF
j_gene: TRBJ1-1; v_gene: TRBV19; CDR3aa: CASDRSGAEAFF
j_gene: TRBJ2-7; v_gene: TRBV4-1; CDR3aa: CASSQVGGRYEQYF
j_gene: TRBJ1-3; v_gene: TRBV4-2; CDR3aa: CASSQQGGGSGNTIYF
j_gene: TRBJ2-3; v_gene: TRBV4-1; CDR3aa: CASSPGGNGTGIIDTQYF
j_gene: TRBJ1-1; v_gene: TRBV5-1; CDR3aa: CASSLNLRGRNTEAFF
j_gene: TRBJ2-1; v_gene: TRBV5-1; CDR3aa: CASSSELAGVFNEQFF